Presented here are 26 T cell receptor beta chains from one specimen sequenced in a study of metastatic and nonmetastatic thyroid tumors. Before thyroid surgery, none of the patients had received any treatment. TCRdb recomputed clones from the PCR reads via MiXCR. The sample lists 30,000 to 35,000 clones, 16% occurring once. The material sequenced was blood. The receptors here all came from a female donor with papillary thyroid cancer or a benign thyroid nodule (not recorded which). Some clones in this sample may be carry-over from other donors' samples.

This clone was recorded at least ten times. At one end, the junction sequence differs from germline, possibly due to a read error. DNA of the CDR3: TGTGCTAGCAGCCTGGACAGGGAAACAGATACGCAGTATTTT. Amino acid sequence: CASSLDRETDTQYF. This chain links TRBV7-7 with TRBJ2-3; 8 nucleotides line up with TRBD1. Germline values: CDR1 SSHAT, CDR2 FNYEAQ (reference sequence). CDR3 length equals 14 residues.

This clone was seen repeatedly, ten times or more. This sequence joins TRBV5-4 and TRBJ2-7, with a possible D match to TRBD2 (5 bases). CDR1 is SGHNT and CDR2 is YYREEE in the germline V gene (reference sequence). CDR3 size: 15 residues. V dropped 0 bases and J dropped 4 bases, with 14 bases sitting between them. The CDR3 DNA sequence: TGTGCCAGCAGCTTGGGGACGGAGGAGCTTTACGAGCAGTACTTC. Translation: CASSLGTEELYEQYF.

This clone is labeled as medium-sized. This chain links TRBV20-1 with TRBJ1-2; D remains unclear. Germline V gene lookup returns CDR1 DFQATT and CDR2 SNEGSKA (reference sequence). This CDR3 contains 15 residues. Trimming cost V 1 base and J 1 base, with 13 bases left between them. As DNA, the CDR3 is TGCAGTGCTAGAGCCCTAGACAAGAATAACTATGGCTACACCTTC. Its translation is CSARALDKNNYGYTF.

V is TRBV9 and J is TRBJ2-2; possible D gene TRBD2, 6 bases. The CDR3 has 16 residues. The V end was cut by 0 bases, the J end by 1 base, with 10 bases between. CDR1 and CDR2 from the germline V gene are SGDLS and YYNGEE. This chain's CDR3 is CASSVGSGLNTGELFF. The CDR3, as DNA: TGTGCCAGCAGCGTAGGGAGCGGGTTGAACACCGGGGAGCTGTTTTTT.

At least ten counts were recorded for this clone. This chain uses TRBV30 with TRBJ2-1; 15 bases are shared with TRBD2. V was clipped by 1 base and J by 10 bases; unmatched bases: 5. CDR1 and CDR2 (germline): GTSNPN, SVGIG (reference sequence). There are 15 residues in the CDR3. The CDR3 loop is CAWSGTSGRAWEQFF. CDR3 sequence (DNA): TGTGCCTGGAGTGGGACTAGCGGGAGGGCATGGGAGCAGTTCTTC.

This clone was found many times. CDR3 protein: CASRYRGGNEQYF. Here the CDR3 DNA reads TGTGCCAGCAGATACAGGGGAGGGAACGAGCAGTACTTC. This chain joins TRBV2 and TRBJ2-7, with D perhaps assigned TRBD1 or TRBD2 (7 bases each). This CDR3 comprises 13 residues. Per germline, CDR1 SNHLY and CDR2 FYNNEI. With 6 bases removed from V and 5 bases from J, the gap between germline ends came to 14 bases.

Notes on this clone: Without the conserved terminal phenylalanine or tryptophan, this CDR3 likely stems from a read error. The chain joins TRBV11-2 to TRBJ2-1, with 13 nucleotides matching TRBD2. Trimming cost V 4 bases and J 9 bases; bases outside gene matches: 9. The germline gives CDR1 SGHAT, CDR2 FQNNGV. This CDR3 is built from 16 residues. The chain's CDR3 is CASSSRLAGGRGEQFL. The CDR3 DNA sequence: TGTGCCAGCAGCTCCCGACTAGCGGGAGGCAGGGGTGAGCAGTTCTTA.

By sample share, this clone is medium-sized. This chain uses TRBV20-1 with TRBJ2-7; D not certain. With 3 bases removed from V and 1 base from J, the gap between germline ends came to 7 bases. This CDR3 is 12 amino acids long. The germline V gene has CDR1 DFQATT and CDR2 SNEGSKA (reference sequence). CDR3 sequence: CSASPPSYEQYF. The CDR3 nucleotides read TGCAGTGCTAGCCCCCCATCCTACGAGCAGTACTTC.

This clone was seen many times. This chain joins TRBV12-3 or TRBV12-4 and TRBJ1-1, with 7 bases identical to TRBD1. V shed 7 bases, J shed 1 base, and the junction held 18 bases outside the gene matches. CDR3 length: 18 amino acids. CDR3 DNA sequence: TGTGCCAGCAAACCCCTCGGGACAGCATCGAACCGGAACACTGAAGCTTTCTTT. Amino acids: CASKPLGTASNRNTEAFF.

This chain joins TRBV4-1 and TRBJ1-2; possible D gene TRBD1, 5 bases. Trimming left V 3 bases short and J 2 bases short, with 19 bases between. The CDR3 has 17 residues. Germline V gene lookup returns CDR1 MGHRA and CDR2 YSYEKL. The CDR3 reads CASSHAARGLENYGYTF. The CDR3 nucleotides read TGCGCCAGCAGCCATGCGGCAAGGGGTCTCGAAAACTATGGCTACACCTTC.

This clone was recorded at least ten times. The chain has TRBV18 and TRBJ1-3; weak D call: TRBD1 (6 bases). Germline assignment: CDR1 KGHSH and CDR2 LQKENI. This CDR3 has 16 residues. The ends were cut back, 3 bases at V and 0 bases at J, with 12 bases in the middle. DNA for the CDR3: TGTGCCAGCTCACCCGGACAGATAACCTCTGGAAACACCATATATTTT. Its translation is CASSPGQITSGNTIYF. The variable domain in full, with the rest retrieved from reference TRBV18 and TRBJ1-3, is NAGVMQNPRHLVRRRGQEARLRCSPMKGHSHVYWYRQLPEEGLKFMVYLQKENIIDESGMPKERFSAEFPKEGPSILRIQQVVRGDSAAYFCASSPGQITSGNTIYFGEGSWLTVV.

This clone occurred many times. V gene TRBV28 combines with J gene TRBJ2-4; D possibly corresponds to TRBD2 (5 bases). V gave up 3 bases and J gave up 6 bases, with 12 bases separating them. CDR1 and CDR2 from the germline V gene are MDHEN and SYDVKM. The CDR3 totals 14 residues. This CDR3 is CASSLDPEANIQYF. DNA for the CDR3: TGTGCCAGCAGTTTGGACCCGGAGGCAAACATTCAGTACTTC.

This clone showed up just a few times. This may be a read error, as it is one base from a much larger clone. Other nucleotide sequences from this sample produce the same CDR3. V is TRBV27 and J is TRBJ2-3; D may be TRBD1 (6 bases). The germline gives CDR1 MNHEY, CDR2 SMNVEV (reference sequence). CDR3 size: 14 residues. The DNA for the CDR3 is TGTGCCAGCAGTCCTAGGTCCCGGACAGACACGCAGTATTTT. It translates to CASSPRSRTDTQYF.

This clone was observed at least ten times. This rearrangement joins TRBV5-1 to TRBJ2-7; D is possibly TRBD1 (5 bases). The CDR3 has 14 residues. V lost 4 bases to trimming and J lost 0 bases, with 11 bases between them. Germline V gene lookup returns CDR1 SGHRS and CDR2 YFSETQ. CDR3 amino acids: CASSRQGSSYEQYF. DNA of the CDR3: TGCGCCAGCAGCCGCCAGGGAAGCTCCTACGAGCAGTACTTC.

The table lists this clone with a few counts. This clone may be a read error of a much larger clone one base away. The chain combines TRBV29-1 with TRBJ2-7; no definite D call. The CDR3 runs to 11 residues. Germline-derived CDR1 and CDR2 are SQVTM and ANQGSEA. This chain's CDR3 is CGVGSSYEQYF. The CDR3 region has the DNA TGCGGCGTGGGTAGCTCCTACGAGCAGTACTTC.

As regards this clone: A read error may explain this, as a much larger clone is one base away. This sequence joins TRBV20-1 and TRBJ1-2; unclear D gene. Looked up from germline, CDR1 is DFQATT and CDR2 is SNEGSKA (reference sequence). This CDR3 is 11 amino acids long. Trimming left V 6 bases short and J 9 bases short, with 14 bases between. Here the CDR3 reads CSASAGHCYTF. DNA for the CDR3: TGCAGTGCCAGTGCCGGGCATTGCTACACCTTC.

This clone occurred many times. The V call is TRBV15, the J call TRBJ1-1; D gene uncertain. Trimming stripped 1 base from V and 4 bases from J, with 7 bases between. This CDR3 is 13 amino acids long. Germline values: CDR1 LNHNV, CDR2 YYDKDF (reference sequence). CDR3 bases: TGTGCCACCAGCAGAGCCGCTGGCACTGAAGCTTTCTTT. Translation gives CATSRAAGTEAFF.

There are a few counts of this clone. This may come from a read error, since a much larger clone is one base off. The CDR3 loop is CASRTGGENGKLFF. CDR3 DNA sequence: TGTGCCAGCAGGACGGGGGGGGAGAATGGAAAACTGTTTTTT. The J gene is TRBJ1-4, the V gene TRBV6-1, with D perhaps TRBD1 (5 bases). The V gene's germline CDR1 is MNHNS and CDR2 SASEGT. This CDR3 contains 14 residues.

This clone was detected many times. This chain connects TRBV6-4 to TRBJ2-1; tentatively, D is TRBD1 (6 bases). In germline, CDR1 is MRHNA, CDR2 SNTAGT. The CDR3 has 14 residues. V was trimmed by 4 bases and J by 0 bases, leaving 7 bases between them. CDR3 coding DNA: TGTGCCAGCAGTGTGGACAGCTCCTACAATGAGCAGTTCTTC. Encoded protein: CASSVDSSYNEQFF.

The chain carries TRBV2 and TRBJ2-1; either TRBD1 or TRBD2 may supply D (5 bases each). Germline CDR1 reads SNHLY; CDR2 reads FYNNEI. Between the trimmed V and J ends, which lost 6 bases and 4 bases, there was a span of 22 bases. The CDR3 runs 17 residues. CDR3 region: CASSNDRDAGTYNEQFF. The CDR3 DNA reads as TGTGCCAGCAGCAATGACCGGGACGCCGGCACTTACAATGAGCAGTTCTTC.

The V and J genes are TRBV12-3 or TRBV12-4 and TRBJ2-1; 11 positions agree with TRBD2. V trimming: 5 bases; J trimming: 9 bases; junction bases outside the gene matches: 15. The CDR3 consists of 17 residues. CDR3 bases: TGTGCCAGCAGTCCACAACGTACTAGCGGGGGATCGGGTGAGCAGTTCTTC. It is translated as CASSPQRTSGGSGEQFF.

This clone has ten or more counts. The chain carries TRBV18 and TRBJ2-7; the D gene is possibly TRBD1 (6 bases). With 2 bases removed from V and 4 bases from J, the gap between germline ends came to 27 bases. Germline assignment: CDR1 KGHSH and CDR2 LQKENI. The CDR3 extends over 19 amino acids. CDR3 sequence (DNA): TGTGCCAGCTCACCATGGTCGTATCTTTTAGGGGGAGAGGGGTACGAGCAGTACTTC. Translation: CASSPWSYLLGGEGYEQYF.

The table lists this clone with many counts. J is TRBJ1-1 and V is TRBV10-3, with 8 bases identical to TRBD1. Trimming took 0 bases from V and 6 from J; bases not matched to a gene: 3. The CDR3 contains 14 residues. The V gene's germline CDR1 is ENHRY and CDR2 SYGVKD. CDR3 sequence (DNA): TGTGCCATCAGTGAGTCAGGACAGGGCTCTGAAGCTTTCTTT. Its translation is CAISESGQGSEAFF.

This clone appeared many times. This chain uses TRBV11-2 with TRBJ2-1, with D possibly called TRBD1 or TRBD2 (5 bases each). CDR1 is SGHAT, CDR2 FQNNGV, per germline. The CDR3 runs 12 residues. The germline V and J ends were trimmed by 7 bases and 8 bases, with 12 bases remaining between them. The CDR3 DNA reads TGTGCCAGCAACTCCGGGACCCATGAGCAGTTCTTC. It specifies CASNSGTHEQFF.

The rearrangement uses TRBV28 and TRBJ2-7, with D tentatively TRBD1 or TRBD2 (5 bases each). CDR1 is MDHEN, CDR2 SYDVKM, per germline. Trimming cost V 8 bases and J 0 bases, with 23 bases left between them. CDR3 length: 17 residues. In DNA form, the CDR3 reads TGTGCCAGCTCCGGAGTCGGGGCCGGGCGAGTCTCCTACGAGCAGTACTTC. Translation gives CASSGVGAGRVSYEQYF. Filled out from reference TRBV28 and TRBJ2-7, the complete variable domain reads DVKVTQSSRYLVKRTGEKVFLECVQDMDHENMFWYRQDPGLGLRLIYFSYDVKMKEKGDIPEGYSVSREKKERFSLILESASTNQTSMYLCASSGVGAGRVSYEQYFGPGTRLTVT.

Points on this clone: Since no conserved phenylalanine or tryptophan closes the CDR3, a read error is the likely cause. This rearrangement joins TRBV4-1 to TRBJ2-2; D possibly matches TRBD1 or TRBD2 (5 bases each). The CDR3 is 16 amino acids. V lost 6 bases, J lost 2 bases, and 16 bases lay in between. Germline V gene sequence: CDR1 MGHRA, CDR2 YSYEKL. The CDR3 DNA follows: TGCGCCAGCAGGTCGGGGTGGGGGAGCAACACCGGGGAGCTGTTTCTT. The encoded protein is CASRSGWGSNTGELFL.